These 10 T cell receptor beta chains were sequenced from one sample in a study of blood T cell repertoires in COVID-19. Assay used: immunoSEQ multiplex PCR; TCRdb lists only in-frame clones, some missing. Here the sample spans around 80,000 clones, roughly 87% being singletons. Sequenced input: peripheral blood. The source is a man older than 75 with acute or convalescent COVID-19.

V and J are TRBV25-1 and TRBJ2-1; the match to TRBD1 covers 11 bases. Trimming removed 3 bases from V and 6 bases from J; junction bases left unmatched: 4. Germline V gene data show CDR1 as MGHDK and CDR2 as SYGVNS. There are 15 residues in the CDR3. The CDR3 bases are TGTGCCAGCAGTGAGGGACAGGGGGGATTCAATGAGCAGTTCTTC. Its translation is CASSEGQGGFNEQFF.

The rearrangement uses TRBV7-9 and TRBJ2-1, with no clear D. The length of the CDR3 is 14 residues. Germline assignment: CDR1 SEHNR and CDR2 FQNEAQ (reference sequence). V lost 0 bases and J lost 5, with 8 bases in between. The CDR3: CASSLALANNEQFF. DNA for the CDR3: TGTGCCAGCAGCTTAGCACTCGCCAACAATGAGCAGTTCTTC.

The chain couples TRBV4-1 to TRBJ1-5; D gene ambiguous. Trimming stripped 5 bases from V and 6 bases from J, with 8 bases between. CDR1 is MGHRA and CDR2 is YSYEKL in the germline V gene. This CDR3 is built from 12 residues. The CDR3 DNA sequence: TGCGCCAGCAGCAATATCGGTCAGCCCCAGCATTTT. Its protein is CASSNIGQPQHF.

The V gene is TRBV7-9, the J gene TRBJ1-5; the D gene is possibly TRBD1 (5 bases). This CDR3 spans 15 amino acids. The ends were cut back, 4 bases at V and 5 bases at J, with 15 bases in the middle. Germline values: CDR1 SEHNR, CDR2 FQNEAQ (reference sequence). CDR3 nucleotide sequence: TGTGCCAGCAGCTCCCAGGGCCTCCGCGATCAGCCCCAGCATTTT. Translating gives CASSSQGLRDQPQHF.

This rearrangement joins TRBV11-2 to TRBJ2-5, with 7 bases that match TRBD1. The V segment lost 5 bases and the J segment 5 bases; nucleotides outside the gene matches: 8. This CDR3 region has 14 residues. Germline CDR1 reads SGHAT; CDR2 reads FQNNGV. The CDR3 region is CASSPQWGQETQYF. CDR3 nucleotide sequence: TGTGCCAGCAGCCCCCAGTGGGGACAGGAGACCCAGTACTTC.

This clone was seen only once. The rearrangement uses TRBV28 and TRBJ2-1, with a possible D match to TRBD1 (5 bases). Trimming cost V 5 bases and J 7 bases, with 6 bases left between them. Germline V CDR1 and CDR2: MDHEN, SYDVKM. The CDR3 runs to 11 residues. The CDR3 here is CASSRGNEQFF. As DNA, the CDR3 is TGTGCCAGCAGTAGGGGAAATGAGCAGTTCTTC.

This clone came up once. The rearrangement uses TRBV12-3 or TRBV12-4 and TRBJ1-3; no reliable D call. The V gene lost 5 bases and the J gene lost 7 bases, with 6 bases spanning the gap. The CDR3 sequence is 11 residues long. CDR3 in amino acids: CASSGGNTIYF. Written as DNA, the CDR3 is TGTGCCAGCAGTGGAGGGAACACCATATATTTT.

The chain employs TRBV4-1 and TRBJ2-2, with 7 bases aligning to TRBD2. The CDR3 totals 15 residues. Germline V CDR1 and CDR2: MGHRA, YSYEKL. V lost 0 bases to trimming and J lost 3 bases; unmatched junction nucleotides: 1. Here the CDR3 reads CASSQEGRDTGELFF. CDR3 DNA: TGCGCCAGCAGCCAAGAAGGGAGGGACACCGGGGAGCTGTTTTTT.

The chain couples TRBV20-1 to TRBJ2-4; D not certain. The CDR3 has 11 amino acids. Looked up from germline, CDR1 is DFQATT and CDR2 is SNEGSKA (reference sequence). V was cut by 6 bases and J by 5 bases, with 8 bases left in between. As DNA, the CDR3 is TGCAGTGCGGGCCGTCAAAACATTCAGTACTTC. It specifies CSAGRQNIQYF.

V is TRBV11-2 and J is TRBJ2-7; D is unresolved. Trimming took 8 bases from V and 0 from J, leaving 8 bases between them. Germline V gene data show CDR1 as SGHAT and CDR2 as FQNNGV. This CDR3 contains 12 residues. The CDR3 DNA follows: TGTGCCAGCTCTTTAAACTCCTACGAGCAGTACTTC. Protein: CASSLNSYEQYF.